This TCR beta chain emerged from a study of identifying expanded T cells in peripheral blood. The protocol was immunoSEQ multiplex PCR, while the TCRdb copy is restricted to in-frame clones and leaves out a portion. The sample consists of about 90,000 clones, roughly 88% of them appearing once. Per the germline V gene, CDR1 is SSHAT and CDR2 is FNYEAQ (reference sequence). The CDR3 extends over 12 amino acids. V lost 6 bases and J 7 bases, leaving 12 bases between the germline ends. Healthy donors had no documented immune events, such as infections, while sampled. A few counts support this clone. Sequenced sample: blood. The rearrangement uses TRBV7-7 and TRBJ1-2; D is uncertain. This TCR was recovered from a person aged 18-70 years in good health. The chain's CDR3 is CASSPISGGYTF. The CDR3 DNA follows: TGTGCCAGCAGTCCCATCTCCGGTGGCTACACCTTC.